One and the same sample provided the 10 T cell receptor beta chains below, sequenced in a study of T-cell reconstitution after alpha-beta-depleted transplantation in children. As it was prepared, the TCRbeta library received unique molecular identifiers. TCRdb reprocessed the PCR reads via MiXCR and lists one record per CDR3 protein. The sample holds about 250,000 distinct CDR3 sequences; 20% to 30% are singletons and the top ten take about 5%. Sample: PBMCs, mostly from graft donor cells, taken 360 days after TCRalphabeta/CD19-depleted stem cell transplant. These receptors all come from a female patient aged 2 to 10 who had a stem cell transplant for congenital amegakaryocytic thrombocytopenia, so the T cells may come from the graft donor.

CDR3 region: CASSLDRPSNYGYTF. For the CDR3, the DNA is TGCGCCAGCAGCTTGGACAGGCCATCAAACTATGGCTACACCTTC. This chain links TRBV5-1 with TRBJ1-2, with D perhaps matching TRBD1 (5 bases). CDR1 and CDR2 (germline): SGHRS, YFSETQ. Trimming stripped 0 bases from V and 2 bases from J, with 11 bases between. The CDR3 is 15 amino acids. Supplemented by reference TRBV5-1 and TRBJ1-2, the full variable domain reads KAGVTQTPRYLIKTRGQQVTLSCSPISGHRSVSWYQQTPGQGLQFLFEYFSETQRNKGNFPGRFSGRQFSNSRSEMNVSTLELGDSALYLCASSLDRPSNYGYTFGSGTRLTVV.

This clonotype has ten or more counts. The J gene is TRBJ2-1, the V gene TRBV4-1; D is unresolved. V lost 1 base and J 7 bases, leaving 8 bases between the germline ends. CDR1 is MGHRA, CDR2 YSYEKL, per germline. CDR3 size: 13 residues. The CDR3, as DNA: TGCGCCAGCAGCCAAGGTCTTAAGAATGAGCAGTTCTTC. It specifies CASSQGLKNEQFF.

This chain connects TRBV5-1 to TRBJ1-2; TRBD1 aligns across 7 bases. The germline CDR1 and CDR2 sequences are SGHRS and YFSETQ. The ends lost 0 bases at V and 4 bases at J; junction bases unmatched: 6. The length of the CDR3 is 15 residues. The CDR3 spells CASSLGRQGLYGYTF. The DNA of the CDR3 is TGCGCCAGCAGCTTGGGGCGACAGGGACTCTATGGCTACACCTTC.

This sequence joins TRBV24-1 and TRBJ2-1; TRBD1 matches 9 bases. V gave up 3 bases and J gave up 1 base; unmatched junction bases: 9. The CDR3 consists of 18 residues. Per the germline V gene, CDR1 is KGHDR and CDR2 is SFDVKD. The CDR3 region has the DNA TGTGCCACCAGTGATGACTCTCCGGGACAGGGATCCTACAATGAGCAGTTCTTC. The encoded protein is CATSDDSPGQGSYNEQFF.

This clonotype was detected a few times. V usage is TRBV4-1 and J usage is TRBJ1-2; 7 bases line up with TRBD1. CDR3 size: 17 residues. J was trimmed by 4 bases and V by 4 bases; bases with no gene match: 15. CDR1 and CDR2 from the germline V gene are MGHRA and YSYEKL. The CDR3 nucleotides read TGCGCCAGCAGCCCCTCAGGGGGATTTCCTTCTCCCTATGGCTACACCTTC. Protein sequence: CASSPSGGFPSPYGYTF.

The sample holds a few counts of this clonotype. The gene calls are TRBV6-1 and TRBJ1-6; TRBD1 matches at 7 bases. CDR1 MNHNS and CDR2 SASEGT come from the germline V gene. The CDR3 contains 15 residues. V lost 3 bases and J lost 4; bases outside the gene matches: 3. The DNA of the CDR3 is TGTGCCAGCAGTGACCGGGACAGTTATAATTCACCCCTCCACTTT. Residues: CASSDRDSYNSPLHF.

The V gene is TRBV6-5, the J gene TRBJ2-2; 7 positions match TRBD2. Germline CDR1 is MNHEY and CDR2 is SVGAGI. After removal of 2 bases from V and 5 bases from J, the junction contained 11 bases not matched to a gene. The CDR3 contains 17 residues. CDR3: CASSYGRLLGGTGELFF. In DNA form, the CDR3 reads TGTGCCAGCAGTTACGGGCGCCTTTTGGGGGGGACCGGGGAGCTGTTTTTT.

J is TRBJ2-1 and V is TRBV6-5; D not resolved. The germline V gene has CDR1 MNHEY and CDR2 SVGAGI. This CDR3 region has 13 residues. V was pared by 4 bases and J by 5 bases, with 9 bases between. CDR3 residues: CASSFLTDNEQFF. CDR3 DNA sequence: TGTGCCAGCAGTTTCCTTACGGACAATGAGCAGTTCTTC.

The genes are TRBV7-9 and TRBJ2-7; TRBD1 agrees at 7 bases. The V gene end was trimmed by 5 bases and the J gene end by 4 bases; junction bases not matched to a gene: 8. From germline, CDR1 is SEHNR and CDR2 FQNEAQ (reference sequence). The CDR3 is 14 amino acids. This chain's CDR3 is CASSRQGVQYEQYF. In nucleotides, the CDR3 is TGTGCCAGCAGCAGGCAGGGGGTACAATACGAGCAGTACTTC.

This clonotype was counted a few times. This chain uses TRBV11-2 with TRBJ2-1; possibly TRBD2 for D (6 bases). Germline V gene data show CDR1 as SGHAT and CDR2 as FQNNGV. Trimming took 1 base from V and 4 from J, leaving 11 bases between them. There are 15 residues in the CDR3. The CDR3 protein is CASSLGNSGYNEQFF. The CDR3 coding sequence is TGTGCCAGCAGCTTAGGTAATAGCGGTTACAATGAGCAGTTCTTC.